Below are 25 T cell receptor beta chains sequenced from a single sample in a study of regulatory T cells in long-lasting Graves disease. Regarding time point: persistent/refractory GD, antithyroid drugs over 5 years with positive TRAb. The TCR library used RNA extracted from PBMCs. Investigators prepared the TCR beta libraries by applying iRepertoire HTBI primers and Arm-PCR of CDR3 regions. A single record per CDR3 protein comes from TCRdb applying MiXCR to the multiplex PCR reads. The sample records 450,000 or so distinct CDR3 sequences, less than 25% being singletons. Sequenced material: peripheral blood mononuclear cells (PBMCs), taken when the disease was refractory, from a patient treated with antithyroid drugs. The receptors stem from a female donor with Graves disease.

The rearrangement joins TRBV5-1 to TRBJ2-5, with 8 bases identical to TRBD1. Germline V gene data show CDR1 as SGHRS and CDR2 as YFSETQ. J gave up 3 bases and V 4 bases, and 8 bases lay outside the gene matches. CDR3 size: 15 residues. The CDR3 DNA follows: TGCGCCAGCAGCCCGATGGACAGGGATGAAGAGACCCAGTACTTC. This sequence encodes CASSPMDRDEETQYF.

The chain links TRBV11-2 to TRBJ2-1; D is undetermined. CDR3 length equals 16 residues. The V and J ends lost 5 bases and 1 base respectively, with 15 bases between them. Germline V gene sequence: CDR1 SGHAT, CDR2 FQNNGV. The CDR3 nucleotides are TGTGCCAGCAGCCCCCCTGGTGTGAATTCCTACAATGAGCAGTTCTTC. Translated, it gives CASSPPGVNSYNEQFF.

Ten or more counts support this clonotype. The rearrangement uses TRBV2 and TRBJ2-7, with D unresolved. V shed 6 bases and J shed 2 bases, with 17 bases lying between them. There are 15 residues in the CDR3. The germline V gene encodes CDR1 SNHLY and CDR2 FYNNEI. This CDR3 is CASSERQFTTYEQYF. CDR3 nucleotides: TGTGCCAGCAGCGAGCGTCAGTTTACAACCTACGAGCAGTACTTC.

The genes are TRBV24-1 and TRBJ2-7; unclear D gene. Germline V lookup: CDR1 KGHDR, CDR2 SFDVKD. This CDR3 comprises 14 residues. V gave up 1 base and J gave up 3 bases, with 9 bases separating them. The CDR3 sequence: CATSDLRYGYEQYF. The CDR3 DNA is TGTGCCACCAGTGATTTAAGGTACGGCTACGAGCAGTACTTC.

This clonotype was seen a handful of times. The rearrangement links TRBV5-6 to TRBJ1-2; unclear D gene. CDR3 size: 15 residues. V shed 0 bases and J shed 4 bases, with 13 bases lying between them. Germline CDR1 reads SGHDT; CDR2 reads YYEEEE. The chain's CDR3 is CASSLDLGSAYGYTF. CDR3 in DNA: TGTGCCAGCAGCTTGGACCTCGGGTCGGCCTATGGCTACACCTTC.

This clonotype occurred a few times. A much larger clone differs by one base, so this may be a read error. V and J are TRBV28 and TRBJ2-5; possible D gene TRBD1, 5 bases. The ends were cut back, 3 bases at V and 4 bases at J, with 15 bases in the middle. From germline, CDR1 is MDHEN and CDR2 SYDVKM. CDR3 size: 15 residues. The CDR3 DNA sequence: TGTGCCAGCAGTTTGAGGTCAGGGATCCGAGAGACCCAGTACTTC. Translating it yields CASSLRSGIRETQYF.

This clonotype was seen repeatedly, ten times or more. The genes are TRBV11-2 and TRBJ1-1; D possibly corresponds to TRBD1 (5 bases). The V and J ends lost 7 bases and 8 bases respectively, with 11 bases between them. The germline CDR1 and CDR2 sequences are SGHAT and FQNNGV. This CDR3 contains 11 residues. This chain's CDR3 is CASIRGGEAFF. The CDR3 region has the DNA TGTGCCAGCATACGGGGGGGGGAAGCTTTCTTT.

This clonotype was seen repeatedly, ten times or more. The chain carries TRBV28 and TRBJ1-1; D is uncertain. Germline V gene sequence: CDR1 MDHEN, CDR2 SYDVKM. Trimming pared 1 base from V and 0 bases from J, leaving 6 bases between. This CDR3 contains 14 residues. CDR3 sequence reads: CASSLLVMNTEAFF. CDR3 sequence (DNA): TGTGCCAGCAGTTTATTGGTTATGAACACTGAAGCTTTCTTT. Based on the CDR3 plus reference TRBV28 and TRBJ1-1, the full variable domain is DVKVTQSSRYLVKRTGEKVFLECVQDMDHENMFWYRQDPGLGLRLIYFSYDVKMKEKGDIPEGYSVSREKKERFSLILESASTNQTSMYLCASSLLVMNTEAFFGQGTRLTVV.

This clonotype has a single count. The chain recombines TRBV5-4 with TRBJ2-2; perhaps D is TRBD1 or TRBD2 (5 bases each). V was clipped by 4 bases and J by 4 bases, with 14 bases between them. This CDR3 has 15 residues. The V gene's germline CDR1 is SGHNT and CDR2 YYREEE (reference sequence). The DNA of the CDR3 is TGTGCCAGCAGCCCGCAGGGTGGGGGCACCGGGGAGCTGTTTTTT. Its protein product is CASSPQGGGTGELFF.

This sequence joins TRBV25-1 and TRBJ1-3; no clear D gene. The CDR3 runs to 15 residues. Between the trimmed V and J ends, which lost 3 bases and 2 bases, there was a span of 11 bases. Germline CDR1 reads MGHDK; CDR2 reads SYGVNS. CDR3 in DNA: TGTGCCAGCAGTGATTTAGCGCAACCTGGAAACACCATATATTTT. This codes for CASSDLAQPGNTIYF.

This sequence joins TRBV9 and TRBJ1-3, with no clear D. The germline gives CDR1 SGDLS, CDR2 YYNGEE. The length of the CDR3 is 15 residues. Trimming cost V 3 bases and J 3 bases, with 13 bases left between them. In nucleotides, the CDR3 is TGTGCCAGCAGCGCGGAACCGAACCTTGGAAACACCATATATTTT. This gives the protein CASSAEPNLGNTIYF. Full variable domain (rest looked up from reference TRBV9 and TRBJ1-3): DSGVTQTPKHLITATGQRVTLRCSPRSGDLSVYWYQQSLDQGLQFLIQYYNGEERAKGNILERFSAQQFPDLHSELNLSSLELGDSALYFCASSAEPNLGNTIYFGEGSWLTVV.

The rearrangement uses TRBV24-1 and TRBJ2-5; D gene uncertain. The germline CDR1 and CDR2 sequences are KGHDR and SFDVKD. The V gene lost 6 bases and the J gene lost 5 bases, with 21 bases spanning the gap. This CDR3 is built from 16 residues. In nucleotides, the CDR3 is TGTGCCACCAGTCCAACCAGAGGCCTAGGGATGGAGACCCAGTACTTC. It encodes CATSPTRGLGMETQYF.

This clonotype was counted at least ten times. The rearrangement uses TRBV6-9 and TRBJ2-7; D remains ambiguous. The germline CDR1 and CDR2 sequences are MNHGY and SVAAGI. Trimming shortened V by 4 bases and J by 0 bases, and 7 bases separated the two germline ends. The CDR3 is made up of 13 amino acids. The CDR3 DNA reads TGTGCCAGCAGTTCCGGACCCTCCTACGAGCAGTACTTC. Encoded protein: CASSSGPSYEQYF.

This clonotype was picked up a small number of times. The chain is built from TRBV19 and TRBJ1-4; 8 bases align to TRBD1. Germline assignment: CDR1 LNHDA and CDR2 SQIVND (reference sequence). V lost 5 bases to trimming and J lost 6 bases; unmatched junction nucleotides: 8. This CDR3 contains 15 residues. The CDR3 spells CASSADQGAYEKLFF. In DNA form, the CDR3 reads TGTGCCAGTAGTGCGGATCAGGGGGCTTATGAAAAACTGTTTTTT.

The J gene is TRBJ2-1, the V gene TRBV2; weak D call: TRBD2 (6 bases). This CDR3 is 16 amino acids long. Germline V CDR1 and CDR2: SNHLY, FYNNEI. V was pared by 5 bases and J by 5 bases, with 19 bases between. CDR3 nucleotides: TGTGCCAGCAGTAAAACAAAGCGGGTACTTCACAATGAGCAGTTCTTC. Translated, it gives CASSKTKRVLHNEQFF.

The J gene is TRBJ2-2, the V gene TRBV10-1; D ambiguous. Germline loops: CDR1 WNHNN, CDR2 SYGVQD (reference sequence). The CDR3 has 16 residues. V lost 2 bases to trimming and J lost 0 bases, with 10 bases between them. The CDR3 DNA reads as TGCGCCAGCAGTGAGGTCGGGCAATCGAACACCGGGGAGCTGTTTTTT. Translating it yields CASSEVGQSNTGELFF.

This clonotype occurred a few times. This chain links TRBV11-3 with TRBJ2-2; D not certain. CDR3 length: 15 amino acids. V shed 5 bases and J shed 3 bases, with 13 bases lying between them. Germline V lookup: CDR1 SGHNT, CDR2 YENEEA. The CDR3 here is CASSVPSGYTGELFF. DNA of the CDR3: TGTGCCAGCAGCGTACCTTCCGGATACACCGGGGAGCTGTTTTTT.

Ten or more counts support this clonotype. The rearrangement links TRBV29-1 to TRBJ2-7, with TRBD1 identical over 10 bases. The length of the CDR3 is 13 residues. Looked up from germline, CDR1 is SQVTM and CDR2 is ANQGSEA. With 6 bases clipped from V and 2 bases from J, the junction kept 4 bases outside the gene matches. The CDR3 region has the DNA TGCAGCGTCCAGGGACAGGGGCCCTACGAGCAGTACTTC. It specifies CSVQGQGPYEQYF.

This clonotype was observed many times. The chain is built from TRBV4-1 and TRBJ1-2; D unclear. V was pared by 2 bases and J by 5 bases, with 15 bases between. CDR1 is MGHRA, CDR2 YSYEKL, per germline. The CDR3 loop spans 15 amino acids. The CDR3 sequence is CASSQPSVGLYGYTF. DNA of the CDR3: TGCGCCAGCAGCCAACCCTCTGTAGGGTTGTATGGCTACACCTTC.

The CDR3 loop reads CASSLSRTTPLHF. DNA for the CDR3: TGTGCCAGCAGTTTATCCCGGACGACACCCCTCCACTTT. V is TRBV27 and J is TRBJ1-6; D is unclear. This CDR3 is built from 13 residues. The germline gives CDR1 MNHEY, CDR2 SMNVEV (reference sequence). V was trimmed by 0 bases and J by 11 bases, leaving 8 bases between them.

Worth noting for this clonotype: Being one base from a much bigger clone, this may be a read error. The V call is TRBV27, the J call TRBJ2-2; D remains unclear. This CDR3 has 15 residues. Per germline, CDR1 MNHEY and CDR2 SMNVEV (reference sequence). V was clipped by 3 bases and J by 4 bases, with 12 bases between them. In DNA form, the CDR3 reads TGTGCCAGCAGTTTTCGTCCGTTTGGCACCGGGGAGCTGTTTTTT. This gives the protein CASSFRPFGTGELFF.

This chain links TRBV20-1 with TRBJ2-7; 11 nucleotides match TRBD2. Germline V gene data show CDR1 as DFQATT and CDR2 as SNEGSKA (reference sequence). The CDR3 contains 14 residues. V dropped 6 bases and J dropped 7; count of bases not matched to a gene: 11. DNA of the CDR3: TGCAGTGCCCCGATAGCGGGAGGGCCTAGGGAGCAGTACTTC. It is translated as CSAPIAGGPREQYF.

A note on this clonotype: A read error may be the cause here, since a much bigger clone is one base away. The conserved final phenylalanine or tryptophan is absent from the CDR3, which likely points to a read error. V gene TRBV12-3 or TRBV12-4 combines with J gene TRBJ1-2; D remains unclear. Trimming removed 5 bases from V and 7 bases from J, with 11 bases in between. CDR3 length equals 12 residues. This CDR3 is CASSPDAVGYTL. The CDR3 DNA reads as TGTGCCAGCAGTCCCGACGCAGTTGGCTACACCCTC.

This rearrangement joins TRBV5-4 to TRBJ1-5, with 8 bases aligning to TRBD1. Trimming removed 4 bases from V and 11 bases from J; junction bases left unmatched: 8. Germline V CDR1 and CDR2: SGHNT, YYREEE (reference sequence). This CDR3 has 13 amino acids. This CDR3 reads CASSEGTGGTQHF. CDR3 nucleotides: TGTGCCAGCAGCGAAGGAACAGGGGGGACCCAGCATTTT.

As for this clonotype: Being one base from a much bigger clone, this may be a read error. The rearrangement uses TRBV12-3 or TRBV12-4 and TRBJ1-6; D may be TRBD1 (5 bases). The V gene lost 5 bases and the J gene lost 10 bases, with 12 bases spanning the gap. This CDR3 has 13 residues. CDR3 bases: TGTGCCAGCAGTCTTGGGACCTCCTCACCCCTCCACTTT. Its translation: CASSLGTSSPLHF.